This TCR beta chain was observed in a study of blood T cell repertoires in COVID-19. Some clones are missing from TCRdb's copy, which holds only in-frame ones; the method was immunoSEQ multiplex PCR. Seen here are 200,000 to 300,000 clones, 80% to 90% observed once, and the top ten hold roughly 4%. Germline V gene lookup returns CDR1 MNHEY and CDR2 SMNVEV (reference sequence). The CDR3 covers 11 residues. V was cut by 7 bases and J by 5 bases, with 8 bases left in between. The receptor was isolated from a man aged 45-65 years with acute or convalescent COVID-19. The chain couples TRBV27 to TRBJ1-1; D is undetermined. Sequencing was done on a sample of peripheral blood. The CDR3 loop reads CASKKSTEAFF. The CDR3 coding sequence is TGTGCCAGCAAAAAATCAACTGAAGCTTTCTTT.